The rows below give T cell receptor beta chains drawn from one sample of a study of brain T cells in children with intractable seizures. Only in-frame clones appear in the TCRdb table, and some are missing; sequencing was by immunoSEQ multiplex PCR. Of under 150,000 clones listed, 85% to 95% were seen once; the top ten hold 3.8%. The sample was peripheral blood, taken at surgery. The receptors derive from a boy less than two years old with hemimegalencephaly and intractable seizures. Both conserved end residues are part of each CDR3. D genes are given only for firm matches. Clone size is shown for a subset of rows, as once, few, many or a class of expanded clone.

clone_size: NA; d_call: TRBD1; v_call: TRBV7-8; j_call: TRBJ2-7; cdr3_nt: TGTGCCAGCAGGGGGGACAGCTCCTACGAGCAGTACTTC; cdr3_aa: CASRGDSSYEQYF
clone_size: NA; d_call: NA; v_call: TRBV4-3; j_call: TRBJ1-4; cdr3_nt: TGCGCCAGCAGCCAAGGAATTAATGAAAAACTGTTTTTT; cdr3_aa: CASSQGINEKLFF
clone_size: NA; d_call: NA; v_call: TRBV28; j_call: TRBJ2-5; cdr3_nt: TGTGCCAGCAGTTTATCTCCTTCGTACCAAGAGACCCAGTACTTC; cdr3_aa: CASSLSPSYQETQYF
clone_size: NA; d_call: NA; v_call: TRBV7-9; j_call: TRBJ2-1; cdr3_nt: TGTGCCAGCAGCCCCACCCAGGTGGGCGGTTCAAACAATGAGCAGTTCTTC; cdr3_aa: CASSPTQVGGSNNEQFF
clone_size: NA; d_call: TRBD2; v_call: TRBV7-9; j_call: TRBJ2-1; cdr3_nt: TGTGCCAGCAGCTTAGTGACTAGCGGGAGGAGGGACAATGAGCAGTTCTTC; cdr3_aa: CASSLVTSGRRDNEQFF
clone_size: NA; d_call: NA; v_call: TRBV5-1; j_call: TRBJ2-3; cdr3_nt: TGCGCCAGCAGCTTGCAGCCCCCTGGCACAGATACGCAGTATTTT; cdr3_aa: CASSLQPPGTDTQYF
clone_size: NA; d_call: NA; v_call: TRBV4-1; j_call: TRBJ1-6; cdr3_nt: TGCGCCAGCAGCCATGCTGACAGAGACTATAATTCACCCCTCCACTTT; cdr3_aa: CASSHADRDYNSPLHF
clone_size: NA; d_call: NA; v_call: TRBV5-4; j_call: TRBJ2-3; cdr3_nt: TGTGCCAGCAGCCCCCTCATGGGGACGGGAAGCACAGATACGCAGTATTTT; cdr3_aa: CASSPLMGTGSTDTQYF
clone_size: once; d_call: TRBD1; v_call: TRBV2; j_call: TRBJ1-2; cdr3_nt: TGTGCCAGCATTGGACAGGGAGGGGGTGGCTACACCTTC; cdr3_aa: CASIGQGGGGYTF
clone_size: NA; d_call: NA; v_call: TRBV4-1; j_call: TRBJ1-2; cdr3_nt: TGCGCCAGCAGACCTGGGGCCCATCGGTGGTATGGCTACACCTTC; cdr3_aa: CASRPGAHRWYGYTF
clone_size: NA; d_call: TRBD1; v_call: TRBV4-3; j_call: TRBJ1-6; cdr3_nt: TGCGCCAGCAGCCAAGGGCCGGGACAGGGGGCACCCCTCCACTTT; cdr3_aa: CASSQGPGQGAPLHF
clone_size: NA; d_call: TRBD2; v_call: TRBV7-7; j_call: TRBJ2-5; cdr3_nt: TGTGCCAGCAGCTTCGGGACTAGCGGGAGAAGGGAGACCCAGTACTTC; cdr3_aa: CASSFGTSGRRETQYF
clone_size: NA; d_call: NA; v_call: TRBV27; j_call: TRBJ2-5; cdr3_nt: TGTGCCAGCAGTTTAGTCAGGGGAGAGACCCAGTACTTC; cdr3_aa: CASSLVRGETQYF
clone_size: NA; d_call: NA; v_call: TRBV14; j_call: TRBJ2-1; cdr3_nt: TGTGCCAGCAGCCAAGTTCGTGGGGGCGGCAGCTCCTACAATGAGCAGTTCTTC; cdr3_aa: CASSQVRGGGSSYNEQFF
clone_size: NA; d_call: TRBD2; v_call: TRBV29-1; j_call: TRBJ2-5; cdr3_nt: TGCAGCGTTGCCAGCGGGAGGTGGATGGGACTTCAAGAGACCCAGTACTTC; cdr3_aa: CSVASGRWMGLQETQYF
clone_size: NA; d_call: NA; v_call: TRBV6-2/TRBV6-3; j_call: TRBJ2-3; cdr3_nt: TGTGCCAGCAGTTCATGGGGTGGGGCAGATACGCAGTATTTT; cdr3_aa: CASSSWGGADTQYF
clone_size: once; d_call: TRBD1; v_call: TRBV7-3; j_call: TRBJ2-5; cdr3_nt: TGTGCCAGCAGCGATGGACAGGGCCAAGAGACCCAGTACTTC; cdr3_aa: CASSDGQGQETQYF
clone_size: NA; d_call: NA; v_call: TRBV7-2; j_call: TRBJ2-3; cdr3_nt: TGTGCCAGCAGCTTATGGCAGGGAACAGATACGCAGTATTTT; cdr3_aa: CASSLWQGTDTQYF
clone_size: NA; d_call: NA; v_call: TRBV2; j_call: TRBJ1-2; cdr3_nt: TGTGCCAGCAGCAAGACGGGGCAAAATGGCTACACCTTC; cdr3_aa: CASSKTGQNGYTF
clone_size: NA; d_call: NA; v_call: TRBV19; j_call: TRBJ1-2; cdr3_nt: TGTGCCAGTAGTATTAGGAGAGGGGCTAACTATGGCTACACCTTC; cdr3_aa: CASSIRRGANYGYTF
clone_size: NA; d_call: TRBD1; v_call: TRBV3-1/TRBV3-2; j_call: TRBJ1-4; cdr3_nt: TGTGCCAGCAGACCGGGGACAGCAGCTAATGAAAAACTGTTTTTT; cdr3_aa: CASRPGTAANEKLFF
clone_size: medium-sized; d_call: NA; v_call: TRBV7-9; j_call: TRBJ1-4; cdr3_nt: TGTGCCAGCAGCCAGGACGGCCTTAATGAAAAACTGTTTTTT; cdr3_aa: CASSQDGLNEKLFF
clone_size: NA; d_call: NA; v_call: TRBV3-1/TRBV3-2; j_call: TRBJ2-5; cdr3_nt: TGTGCCAGCAGCAACTCGCCGGGACGGAAAGAAGAGACCCAGTACTTC; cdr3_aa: CASSNSPGRKEETQYF
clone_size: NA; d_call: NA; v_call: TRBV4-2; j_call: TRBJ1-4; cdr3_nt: TGTGCCAGCAGCCCCCCCGGGCTGGCTAATGAAAAACTGTTTTTT; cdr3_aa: CASSPPGLANEKLFF
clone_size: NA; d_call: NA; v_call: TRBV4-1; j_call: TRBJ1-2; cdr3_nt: TGCGCCAGCAGCCAAGTGGTGGGCAGCATCTATGGCTACACCTTC; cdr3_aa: CASSQVVGSIYGYTF
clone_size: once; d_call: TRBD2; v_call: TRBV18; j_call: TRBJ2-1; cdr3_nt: TGTGCCAGCTCACCACCGGGACTAGCGGGGGTCTCCTACAATGAGCAGTTCTTC; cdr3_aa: CASSPPGLAGVSYNEQFF